The clone carrying this T cell receptor (beta chain) was observed a single time. Antigen unknown. The entry originates in a study of long-term antiretroviral therapy in people with HIV. As for the study in general: Of all samples, the earliest predate the 2015 immediate-ART recommendation by about a decade. Notes on the study in general: Subsequent to ART, diversity was augmented yet persisted below that of transplant donor controls.

No fewer than two post-ART and no fewer than one pre-ART PBMC samples existed for each donor. Survey level was the resolution at which the v3.0 immunoSEQ assay ran. Here immunoSEQ multiplex PCR was the method, and the copy in TCRdb shows in-frame clones only, minus some. This sample yields about 11,000 clones, of which 81% are seen a single time; around 18% belongs to the top ten. The starting material was unsorted PBMCs, obtained 1.8 years after starting antiretroviral therapy. This TCR was recovered from a man in his forties with HIV.

The CDR3 sequence: CASRLTGTGFSGANVLTF. Written as DNA, the CDR3 is TGTGCCAGCAGACTTACCGGGACAGGCTTTTCTGGGGCCAACGTCCTGACTTTC. The J gene is TRBJ2-6, the V gene TRBV2, with 8 bases fitting TRBD1. Looked up from germline, CDR1 is SNHLY and CDR2 is FYNNEI. CDR3 length: 18 residues. Trimming removed 6 bases from V and 1 base from J; junction bases left unmatched: 11.